One sample yielded the 25 T cell receptor beta chains listed below, sequenced in a study of radiotherapy plus CTLA-4 blockade in lung cancer. Produced via immunoSEQ multiplex PCR; TCRdb's table is partial and in-frame only. Here the sample spans 130,000 or so clones, just under 90% being singletons. This specimen was peripheral blood, taken from a patient treated with radiotherapy plus ipilimumab. The receptors were sampled from a human donor with non-small cell lung cancer that progressed on radiotherapy plus ipilimumab.

This chain links TRBV2 with TRBJ2-1, with TRBD1 identical over 8 bases. Germline lookup yields CDR1 SNHLY and CDR2 FYNNEI. This CDR3 contains 14 residues. The V and J ends lost 2 bases and 8 bases, in that order; junction bases with no gene match: 5. The chain's CDR3 is CASSEQGAGYEQFF. The CDR3 DNA reads as TGTGCCAGCAGTGAACAGGGGGCGGGGTATGAGCAGTTCTTC.

This clone has just one count. The rearrangement uses TRBV7-2 and TRBJ1-4, with TRBD1 matching 9 bases. V shed 5 bases and J 7 bases; nucleotides not matched to a gene: 5. This CDR3 has 14 residues. Germline V gives CDR1 SGHTA, CDR2 FQGNSA. In DNA, the CDR3 is TGTGCCAGCAGCATTAGACAGGGGGTTGAAAAACTGTTTTTT. Its translation is CASSIRQGVEKLFF. Full variable domain (rest looked up from reference TRBV7-2 and TRBJ1-4): GAGVSQSPSNKVTEKGKDVELRCDPISGHTALYWYRQSLGQGLEFLIYFQGNSAPDKSGLPSDRFSAERTGGSVSTLTIQRTQQEDSAVYLCASSIRQGVEKLFFGSGTQLSVL.

The V gene is TRBV19, the J gene TRBJ2-2; 7 nucleotides line up with TRBD1. The CDR3 contains 16 residues. Trimming removed 3 bases from V and 5 bases from J; junction bases left unmatched: 9. Germline lookup yields CDR1 LNHDA and CDR2 SQIVND (reference sequence). The CDR3 DNA follows: TGTGCCAGTAGTATTAAGAGACAGGGTTCGACCGGGGAGCTGTTTTTT. Amino acids: CASSIKRQGSTGELFF.

V and J are TRBV7-9 and TRBJ2-7, with D perhaps TRBD2 (6 bases). V was shortened by 1 base and J by 2 bases, with 12 bases between the two germline ends. This CDR3 contains 15 residues. Germline V CDR1 and CDR2: SEHNR, FQNEAQ (reference sequence). The CDR3 is CASSLEVGGTYEQYF. CDR3 in DNA: TGTGCCAGCAGCTTAGAGGTTGGCGGGACCTACGAGCAGTACTTC.

The chain uses TRBV18 and TRBJ1-1; no definite D call. The CDR3 length is 14 residues. Trimming took off 6 bases at V and 1 base at J, with 12 bases between the two ends. Germline CDR1 reads KGHSH; CDR2 reads LQKENI. The CDR3 loop reads CASSSTGSNTEAFF. The CDR3 DNA sequence: TGTGCCAGCTCTTCCACCGGATCGAACACTGAAGCTTTCTTT.

The chain has TRBV7-9 and TRBJ1-2; D gene unclear. The CDR3 is 13 amino acids. Germline assignment: CDR1 SEHNR and CDR2 FQNEAQ (reference sequence). The V and J ends lost 1 base and 4 bases respectively, with 7 bases between them. CDR3: CASSLESFYGYTF. In DNA form, the CDR3 reads TGTGCCAGCAGCTTAGAATCTTTCTATGGCTACACCTTC.

This chain joins TRBV11-1 and TRBJ2-7; 7 bases are shared with TRBD1. CDR1 and CDR2 from the germline V gene are SGHAT and FQDESV (reference sequence). The CDR3 has 17 amino acids. V shed 5 bases and J 6 bases; nucleotides not matched to a gene: 19. The CDR3 DNA follows: TGTGCCAGCAGCCGACAGGGCCCCATGGAGTTGGGTCTCGAGCAGTACTTC. Translating gives CASSRQGPMELGLEQYF.

The chain couples TRBV7-8 to TRBJ2-1; 10 bases align to TRBD1. V lost 5 bases, J lost 6 bases, and 10 bases stayed unmatched. The CDR3 is made up of 16 amino acids. Germline V gives CDR1 SGHVS, CDR2 FQNEAQ. Here the CDR3 reads CASSTRRQGAGNEQFF. The DNA for the CDR3 is TGTGCCAGCAGCACCCGTCGACAGGGGGCGGGCAATGAGCAGTTCTTC.

The chain employs TRBV5-6 and TRBJ2-7, with D tentatively TRBD1 or TRBD2 (6 bases each). The germline V and J ends were trimmed by 4 bases and 4 bases, with 15 bases remaining between them. Germline V lookup: CDR1 SGHDT, CDR2 YYEEEE. The CDR3 has 14 residues. The CDR3 bases are TGTGCCAGCAGCCCTGGACGGGGGCAGTACGAGCAGTACTTC. The encoded protein is CASSPGRGQYEQYF.

The genes are TRBV2 and TRBJ2-5, with 7 bases lining up with TRBD1. The germline CDR1 and CDR2 sequences are SNHLY and FYNNEI. The CDR3 is made up of 15 amino acids. The V and J ends lost 6 bases and 5 bases, in that order; junction bases with no gene match: 12. The CDR3 coding sequence is TGTGCCAGCAGCGAGGACAGGCCTAGGGGGGAGACCCAGTACTTC. Amino acid sequence: CASSEDRPRGETQYF. The complete variable domain, with remaining parts taken from reference TRBV2 and TRBJ2-5, reads EPEVTQTPSHQVTQMGQEVILRCVPISNHLYFYWYRQILGQKVEFLVSFYNNEISEKSEIFDDQFSVERPDGSNFTLKIRSTKLEDSAMYFCASSEDRPRGETQYFGPGTRLLVL.

This chain joins TRBV7-9 and TRBJ1-5; 10 positions match TRBD1. Germline loops: CDR1 SEHNR, CDR2 FQNEAQ (reference sequence). The CDR3 has 17 residues. Trimming removed 1 base from V and 1 base from J; junction bases left unmatched: 4. CDR3 sequence: CASSLGLGQGSNQPQHF. CDR3 DNA sequence: TGTGCCAGCAGCTTAGGCCTGGGACAGGGGAGCAATCAGCCCCAGCATTTT. The full variable domain, in which reference TRBV7-9 and TRBJ1-5 provide the parts outside the CDR3, is DTGVSQNPRHKITKRGQNVTFRCDPISEHNRLYWYRQTLGQGPEFLTYFQNEAQLEKSRLLSDRFSAERPKGSFSTLEIQRTEQGDSAMYLCASSLGLGQGSNQPQHFGDGTRLSIL.

The CDR3 nucleotides read TGTGCCAGCAGTGAGGGCCTAGCGGGATTAATCTACGAGCAGTACTTC. Translating gives CASSEGLAGLIYEQYF. V is TRBV2 and J is TRBJ2-7; 9 bases line up with TRBD2. With V trimmed by 3 bases and J by 3 bases, 9 bases remained unmatched. Germline V CDR1 and CDR2: SNHLY, FYNNEI. This CDR3 spans 16 amino acids.

V gene TRBV6-6 combines with J gene TRBJ2-1; D gene uncertain. The germline gives CDR1 MNHNY, CDR2 SVGAGI (reference sequence). The CDR3 sequence is 12 residues long. The V and J ends lost 3 bases and 6 bases respectively, with 6 bases between them. CDR3 sequence: CASSYQVNEQFF. CDR3 in DNA: TGTGCCAGCAGTTATCAGGTCAATGAGCAGTTCTTC.

The gene calls are TRBV7-9 and TRBJ2-1; 7 nucleotides align to TRBD2. CDR1 SEHNR and CDR2 FQNEAQ come from the germline V gene (reference sequence). The trim removed 5 bases at V and 2 bases at J, leaving 9 bases unmatched. This CDR3 contains 16 residues. CDR3 sequence (DNA): TGTGCCAGCAGCATTCCGGGACTACGCACCTACAATGAGCAGTTCTTC. Amino acids: CASSIPGLRTYNEQFF. The entire variable domain, with the rest obtained from reference TRBV7-9 and TRBJ2-1, is as follows: DTGVSQNPRHKITKRGQNVTFRCDPISEHNRLYWYRQTLGQGPEFLTYFQNEAQLEKSRLLSDRFSAERPKGSFSTLEIQRTEQGDSAMYLCASSIPGLRTYNEQFFGPGTRLTVL.

The gene calls are TRBV10-3 and TRBJ2-7; TRBD2 matches at 12 bases. V shed 11 bases and J 5 bases; nucleotides not matched to a gene: 13. Germline values: CDR1 ENHRY, CDR2 SYGVKD. This CDR3 has 15 amino acids. CDR3 in amino acids: CAAGLAGPGGNEQYF. The CDR3 DNA sequence: TGTGCCGCCGGACTAGCGGGACCAGGAGGGAACGAGCAGTACTTC.

The chain carries TRBV11-1 and TRBJ1-1; tentative D call: TRBD1 (6 bases). From germline, CDR1 is SGHAT and CDR2 FQDESV (reference sequence). The CDR3 has 13 amino acids. V lost 3 bases and J lost 6, with 11 bases in between. The CDR3 reads CASSLVRGPEAFF. The CDR3 DNA is TGTGCCAGCAGCTTGGTTCGGGGGCCTGAAGCTTTCTTT.

V and J are TRBV6-1 and TRBJ1-1; D call uncertain. Between the trimmed V and J ends, which lost 6 bases and 3 bases, there was a span of 14 bases. Germline V lookup: CDR1 MNHNS, CDR2 SASEGT. This CDR3 is built from 14 residues. CDR3 region: CASRVHSGHTEAFF. The CDR3 DNA sequence: TGTGCCAGCAGGGTTCACTCTGGTCACACTGAAGCTTTCTTT.

This chain connects TRBV2 to TRBJ2-1; no clear D gene. V was cut by 1 base and J by 6 bases, with 7 bases left in between. Germline values: CDR1 SNHLY, CDR2 FYNNEI. The CDR3 covers 13 residues. CDR3 loop: CASSEDAVNEQFF. As DNA, the CDR3 is TGTGCCAGCAGTGAAGATGCAGTCAATGAGCAGTTCTTC.

The chain uses TRBV6-5 and TRBJ2-3; D could derive from TRBD1 or TRBD2 (5 bases each). CDR3 length: 13 amino acids. The germline V gene encodes CDR1 MNHEY and CDR2 SVGAGI. V gave up 7 bases and J gave up 3 bases, with 11 bases separating them. CDR3 nucleotide sequence: TGTGCCAGCACCAGAGGGGCTACAGATACGCAGTATTTT. As protein: CASTRGATDTQYF.

The CDR3 sequence is CAISEQQGIGYTF. CDR3 DNA sequence: TGTGCCATCAGTGAACAGCAGGGTATAGGCTACACCTTC. This chain links TRBV10-3 with TRBJ1-2, with D tentatively TRBD1 (5 bases). The CDR3 contains 13 residues. Germline V gene data show CDR1 as ENHRY and CDR2 as SYGVKD. Trimming stripped 3 bases from V and 8 bases from J, with 13 bases between.

In nucleotides, the CDR3 is TGTGCCAGCAGGGATCCTCCTTATGGCTACACCTTC. Protein: CASRDPPYGYTF. The chain carries TRBV6-1 and TRBJ1-2; D not resolved. V dropped 6 bases and J dropped 5 bases, with 10 bases sitting between them. CDR3 length equals 12 residues. In germline, CDR1 is MNHNS, CDR2 SASEGT.

This chain connects TRBV7-2 to TRBJ2-4; 7 bases match TRBD1. Germline-derived CDR1 and CDR2 are SGHTA and FQGNSA. V shed 2 bases and J 7 bases; nucleotides not matched to a gene: 11. This CDR3 spans 16 amino acids. DNA of the CDR3: TGTGCCAGCAGCTTAAGTTGGGATGGGACAGATAACATTCAGTACTTC. Amino acids: CASSLSWDGTDNIQYF.

Remarks on this clone: This sample also contains other DNA sequences that code for the same CDR3. The gene calls are TRBV1 and TRBJ2-1; the D call of TRBD1 is as the table states it, not checked on the DNA. TRBV1 is an annotated pseudogene. The CDR3 spans 16 residues. This chain's CDR3 is CTSSPYLGQSYNEQFF. CDR3 DNA: TGCACCAGCAGCCCGTATCTTGGGCAATCCTACAATGAGCAATTCTTC.

The chain joins TRBV6-1 to TRBJ1-1; perhaps TRBD1 as D (5 bases). This CDR3 region has 13 residues. The ends were cut back, 6 bases at V and 2 bases at J, with 10 bases in the middle. The V gene's germline CDR1 is MNHNS and CDR2 SASEGT. CDR3 region: CASRGHLNTEAFF. CDR3 bases: TGTGCCAGCAGAGGACACCTAAACACTGAAGCTTTCTTT.

This clone was picked up a small number of times. The chain is built from TRBV5-4 and TRBJ1-5; D uncertain. V was shortened by 0 bases and J by 6 bases, with 1 base between the two germline ends. From germline, CDR1 is SGHNT and CDR2 YYREEE (reference sequence). The CDR3 spans 11 residues. The CDR3 reads CASSLVQPQHF. For the CDR3, the DNA is TGTGCCAGCAGCTTGGTTCAGCCCCAGCATTTT.